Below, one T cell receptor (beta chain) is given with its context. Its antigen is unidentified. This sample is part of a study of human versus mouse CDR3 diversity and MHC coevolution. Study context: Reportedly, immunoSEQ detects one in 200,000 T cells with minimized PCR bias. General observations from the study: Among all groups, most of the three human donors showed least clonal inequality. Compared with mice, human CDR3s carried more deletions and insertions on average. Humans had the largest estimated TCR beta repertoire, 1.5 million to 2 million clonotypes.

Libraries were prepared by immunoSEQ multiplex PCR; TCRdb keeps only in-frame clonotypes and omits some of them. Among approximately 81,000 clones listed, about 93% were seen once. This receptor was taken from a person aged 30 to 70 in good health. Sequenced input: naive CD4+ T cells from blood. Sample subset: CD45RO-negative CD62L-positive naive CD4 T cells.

The CDR3 reads CASSYSRRWDTEAFF. CDR3 nucleotide sequence: TGTGCCAGCAGTTACTCGAGGAGATGGGACACTGAAGCTTTCTTT. The chain couples TRBV6-5 to TRBJ1-1; no definite D call. The CDR3 consists of 15 residues. CDR1 and CDR2 (germline): MNHEY, SVGAGI. The V end was cut by 0 bases, the J end by 3 bases, with 11 bases between.